This entry lists 7 T cell receptor beta chains sequenced from one sample in a study of tissue T cells after allogeneic stem cell transplantation. Time point reported: mouse harvest day 14 after allogeneic transplant. Mouse grafts combined 10^7 T-cell-depleted bone marrow cells with 10^6 splenic CD5+ T cells. The data were produced by immunoSEQ multiplex PCR, yet TCRdb's version contains in-frame clones alone and is incomplete. The sample holds several thousand clones, 34% seen once. The sample comprised skin. Every receptor here comes from a female BALB/c mouse given C57BL/6 T cells with graft-versus-host disease after an allogeneic hematopoietic cell transplant.

This clone is medium-sized (0.01 to 0.1%) in the sample. The gene names given are mouse names. The CDR3 extends 1 residue past the end of the read, so its final part is completed from the germline J gene. The chain employs TRBV26 and TRBJ1-2; D not resolved. Germline CDR1 KGHPV, CDR2 FQNQEV (reference sequence). This CDR3 is 13 amino acids long. V gave up 7 bases and J gave up 0 bases, with 9 bases separating them. CDR3 sequence reads: CASTATPNSDYTF. The CDR3 bases that were read are TGTGCCAGCACCGCGACACCAAACTCCGACTACACC.

Worth noting for this clone: Each gene name is a mouse one. The read stops 1 residue short of the end of the CDR3; the missing end is completed from the germline J gene. V gene TRBV26 combines with J gene TRBJ1-3, with a tentative D call TRBD1 (5 bases). The CDR3 is 14 residues long. Germline CDR1 is KGHPV and CDR2 is FQNQEV (reference sequence). The ends were cut back, 4 bases at V and 0 bases at J, with 7 bases in the middle. The covered CDR3 bases are TGTGCCAGCAGTCAACAGGCTTCTGGAAATACGCTCTAT. It translates to CASSQQASGNTLY. The full CDR3 protein reads CASSQQASGNTLYF.

This clone has more than one count but fewer than ten. Gene labels here are mouse ones. The DNA ends 1 residue before the CDR3 does, and the rest of the CDR3 is filled in from the germline J gene. The J gene is TRBJ1-1, the V gene TRBV26; D possibly corresponds to TRBD1 (5 bases). The CDR3 runs to 12 residues. The ends were cut back, 2 bases at V and 5 bases at J, with 6 bases in the middle. Germline V gene lookup returns CDR1 KGHPV and CDR2 FQNQEV (reference sequence). CDR3 DNA (partial): TGTGCCAGCAGTCTGGGGGGGACAGAAGTCTTC. Protein product: CASSLGGTEVF. The complete CDR3 reads CASSLGGTEVFF.

This clone turned up a few times. Mouse germline and gene names are used. The CDR3 end lies 1 residue beyond the end of the read and is filled in from the germline J gene. The chain recombines TRBV26 with TRBJ1-1; TRBD1 might be the D (6 bases). The CDR3 sequence is 13 residues long. The germline V and J ends were trimmed by 6 bases and 0 bases, with 8 bases remaining between them. From germline, CDR1 is KGHPV and CDR2 FQNQEV (reference sequence). CDR3 sequence reads: CASRDSANTEVFF. The CDR3 DNA, read in part, is TGTGCCAGCAGGGACAGTGCAAACACAGAAGTCTTC.

This clone counts as medium-sized. Mouse germline and gene names are used. The read gets to within 1 residue of the CDR3 end, and the germline J gene fills in the rest. Other DNA sequences in this sample translate to the same CDR3. The gene calls are TRBV26 and TRBJ2-4; possibly TRBD1 for D (5 bases). V dropped 3 bases and J dropped 4 bases, with 8 bases sitting between them. Germline V lookup: CDR1 KGHPV, CDR2 FQNQEV (reference sequence). The CDR3 spans 13 residues. The CDR3 here is CASSLGQKNTLYF. The DNA read from the CDR3 is TGTGCCAGCAGTCTCGGACAAAAAAACACCTTGTAC.

This clone was observed a handful of times. Each gene name is a mouse one. The read ends 1 residue shy of where the CDR3 ends; the end is completed using the germline J gene. This chain links TRBV26 with TRBJ1-2, with no clear D. The germline gives CDR1 KGHPV, CDR2 FQNQEV (reference sequence). The CDR3 totals 11 residues. V was trimmed by 3 bases and J by 5 bases, leaving 4 bases between them. CDR3 DNA, as far as it was read: TGTGCCAGCAGTCTTCGGTCCGACTACACC. Residues: CASSLRSDYT. The whole CDR3 protein reads CASSLRSDYTF.

As regards this clone: Gene names and germline refer to mouse. The missing CDR3 end, 1 residue past where the read stops, is filled in from the germline J gene. The V and J genes are TRBV16 and TRBJ2-4; D call uncertain. The CDR3 spans 13 residues. Trimming removed 2 bases at V and 0 bases at J, with 3 bases between. CDR1 and CDR2 (germline): SGHSA, FRNQAP. The CDR3 DNA, read in part, is TGTGCAAGCAGCTTACGGAGTCAAAACACCTTGTAC. Amino acid sequence: CASSLRSQNTLY. The whole CDR3 protein reads CASSLRSQNTLYF.